This record concerns one T cell receptor beta chain sequence. No antigen is known for it. The assay was immunoSEQ multiplex PCR, and TCRdb's table has in-frame clones only and misses some. This sample carries approximately 44,000 clones, around 80% of them seen once, and the ten largest clones take 3% to 4%. This sample was taken from a study of T cell responses to AZD1222 COVID-19 vaccine. Whole-study results and caveats: Researchers report vaccine-associated CD4 TCRs spanning spike, with dominance at 160-218 and 743-854. Within unmutated variant regions lay the reported targets of nearly half of spike-specific TCRs.

The V gene lost 10 bases and the J gene lost 3 bases, with 17 bases spanning the gap. This CDR3 has 14 residues. CDR1 and CDR2 (germline): SNHLY, FYNNEI. The chain combines TRBV2 with TRBJ2-3; possibly TRBD2 for D (5 bases). Sequenced here: peripheral blood, sampled on day 0 of AZD1222 vaccination. The source of this sequence is an adult in good health. The DNA for the CDR3 is TGTGCCAAAGGGATTGGGAGTCTAACAGATACGCAGTATTTT. Translation: CAKGIGSLTDTQYF.